This TCR beta chain was documented in a study of T cell changes during pregnancy in multiple sclerosis. Profiled with immunoSEQ multiplex PCR; TCRdb holds only in-frame clones, not every one. Found here are 70,000 to 95,000 clones, roughly 91% of them singletons; the top ten hold roughly 4.5%. Germline loops: CDR1 KGHSH, CDR2 LQKENI. The CDR3 is 13 amino acids. With 10 bases removed from V and 6 bases from J, the gap between germline ends came to 17 bases. The sequence was collected from a female donor with multiple sclerosis, enrolled in a pregnancy study. This chain links TRBV18 with TRBJ2-3; D unresolved. This specimen was peripheral blood, taken in the first trimester of pregnancy. The DNA of the CDR3 is TGTGCCACTCTTCGCCTAGAATCCGATACGCAGTATTTT. It encodes CATLRLESDTQYF.